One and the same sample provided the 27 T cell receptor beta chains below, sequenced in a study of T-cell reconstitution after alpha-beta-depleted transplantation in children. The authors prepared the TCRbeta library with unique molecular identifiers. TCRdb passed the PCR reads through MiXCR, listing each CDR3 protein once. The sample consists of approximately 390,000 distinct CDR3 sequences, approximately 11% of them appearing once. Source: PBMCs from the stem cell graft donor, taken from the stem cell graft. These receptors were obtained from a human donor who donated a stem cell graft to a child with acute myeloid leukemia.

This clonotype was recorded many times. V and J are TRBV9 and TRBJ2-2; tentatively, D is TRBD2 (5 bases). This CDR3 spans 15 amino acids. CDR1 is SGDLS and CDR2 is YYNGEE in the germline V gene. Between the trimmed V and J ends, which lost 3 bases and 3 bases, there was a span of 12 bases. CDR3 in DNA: TGTGCCAGCAGCGCTACTAGTTTCGACACCGGGGAGCTGTTTTTT. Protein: CASSATSFDTGELFF.

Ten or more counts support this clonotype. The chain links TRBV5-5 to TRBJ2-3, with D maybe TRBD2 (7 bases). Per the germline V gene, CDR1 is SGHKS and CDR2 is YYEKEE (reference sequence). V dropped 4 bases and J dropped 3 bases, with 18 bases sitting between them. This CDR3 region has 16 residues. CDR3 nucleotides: TGTGCCAGCAGCCTCTCGGAGGCGGGGGCAACAGATACGCAGTATTTT. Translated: CASSLSEAGATDTQYF.

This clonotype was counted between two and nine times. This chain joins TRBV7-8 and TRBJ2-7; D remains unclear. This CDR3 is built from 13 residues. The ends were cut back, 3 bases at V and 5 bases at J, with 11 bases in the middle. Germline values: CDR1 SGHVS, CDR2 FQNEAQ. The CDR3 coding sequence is TGTGCCAGCAGCTTCTCGGACGCCGACGAGCAGTACTTC. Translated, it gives CASSFSDADEQYF.

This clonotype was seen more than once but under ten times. As DNA, the CDR3 is TGTGCCAGCAGCTCCACCGCCCCGACTAGCGGGGGAATAAACATTCAGTACTTC. Amino acids: CASSSTAPTSGGINIQYF. This chain joins TRBV7-3 and TRBJ2-4, with 12 bases aligning to TRBD2. The V gene end was trimmed by 4 bases and the J gene end by 6 bases; junction bases not matched to a gene: 13. Germline V CDR1 and CDR2: SGHTA, FQGTGA. CDR3 length equals 18 residues.

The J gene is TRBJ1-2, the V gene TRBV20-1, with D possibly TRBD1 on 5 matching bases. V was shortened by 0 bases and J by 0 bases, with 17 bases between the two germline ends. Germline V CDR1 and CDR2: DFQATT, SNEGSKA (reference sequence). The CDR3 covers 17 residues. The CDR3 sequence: CSARDWPPGPANYGYTF. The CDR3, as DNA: TGCAGTGCTAGAGATTGGCCGCCGGGACCGGCTAACTATGGCTACACCTTC.

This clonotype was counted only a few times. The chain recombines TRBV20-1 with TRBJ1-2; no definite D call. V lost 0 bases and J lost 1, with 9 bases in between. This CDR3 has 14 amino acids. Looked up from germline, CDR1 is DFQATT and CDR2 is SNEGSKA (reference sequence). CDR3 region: CSARDQRYNYGYTF. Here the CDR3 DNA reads TGCAGTGCTAGAGACCAGAGGTATAACTATGGCTACACCTTC.

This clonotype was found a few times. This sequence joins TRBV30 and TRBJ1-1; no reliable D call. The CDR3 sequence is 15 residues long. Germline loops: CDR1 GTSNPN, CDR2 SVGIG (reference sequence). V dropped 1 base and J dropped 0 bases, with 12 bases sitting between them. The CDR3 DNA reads TGTGCCTGGAGTGCCTTGACATTTATGAACACTGAAGCTTTCTTT. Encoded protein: CAWSALTFMNTEAFF.

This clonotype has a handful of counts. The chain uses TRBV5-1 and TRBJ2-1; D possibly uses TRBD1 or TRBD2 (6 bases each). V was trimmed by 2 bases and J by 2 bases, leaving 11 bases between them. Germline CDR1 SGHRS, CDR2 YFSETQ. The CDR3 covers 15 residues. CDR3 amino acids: CASSLQGLAYNEQFF. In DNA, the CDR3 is TGCGCCAGCAGCTTACAGGGACTTGCCTACAATGAGCAGTTCTTC.

Here the CDR3 DNA reads TGCAGTGCCCTACAGGGGGCGCATAATTCACCCCTCCACTTT. Residues: CSALQGAHNSPLHF. The chain uses TRBV20-1 and TRBJ1-6, with 9 bases identical to TRBD1. Germline CDR1 DFQATT, CDR2 SNEGSKA (reference sequence). The CDR3 is 14 amino acids. Trimming cost V 6 bases and J 5 bases; bases outside gene matches: 5.

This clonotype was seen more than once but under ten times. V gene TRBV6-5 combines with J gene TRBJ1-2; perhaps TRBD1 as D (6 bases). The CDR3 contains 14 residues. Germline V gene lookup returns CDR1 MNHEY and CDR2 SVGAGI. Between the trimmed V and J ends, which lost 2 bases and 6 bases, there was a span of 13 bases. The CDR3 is CASSYGQGKDGYTF. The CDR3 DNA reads TGTGCCAGCAGTTACGGGCAGGGGAAGGATGGCTACACCTTC.

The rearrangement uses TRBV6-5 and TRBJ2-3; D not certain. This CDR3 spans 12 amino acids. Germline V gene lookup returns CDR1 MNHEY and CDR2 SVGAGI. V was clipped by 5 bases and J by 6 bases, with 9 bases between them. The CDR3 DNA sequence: TGTGCCAGCAGTACCCAAGGCGATACGCAGTATTTT. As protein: CASSTQGDTQYF.

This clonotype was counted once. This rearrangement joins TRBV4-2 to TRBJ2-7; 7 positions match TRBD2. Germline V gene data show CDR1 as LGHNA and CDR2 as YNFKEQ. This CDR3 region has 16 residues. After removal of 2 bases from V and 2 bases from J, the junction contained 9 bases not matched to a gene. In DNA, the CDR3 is TGTGCCAGCAGCCAATTACTAGCGCCGTCTCCCTACGAGCAGTACTTC. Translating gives CASSQLLAPSPYEQYF.

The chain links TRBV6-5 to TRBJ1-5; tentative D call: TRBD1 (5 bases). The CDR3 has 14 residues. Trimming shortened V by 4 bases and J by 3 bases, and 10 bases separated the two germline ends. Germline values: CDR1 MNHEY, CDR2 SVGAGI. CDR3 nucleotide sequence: TGTGCCAGCAGTTCAGAGGGGCTCAATCAGCCCCAGCATTTT. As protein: CASSSEGLNQPQHF.

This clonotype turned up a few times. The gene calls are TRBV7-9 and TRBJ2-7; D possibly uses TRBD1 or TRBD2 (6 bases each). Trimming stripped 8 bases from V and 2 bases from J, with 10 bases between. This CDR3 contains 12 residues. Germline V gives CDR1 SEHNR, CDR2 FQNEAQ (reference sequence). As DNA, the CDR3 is TGTGCCAGCTTGGAGGGGGCCTACGAGCAGTACTTC. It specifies CASLEGAYEQYF.

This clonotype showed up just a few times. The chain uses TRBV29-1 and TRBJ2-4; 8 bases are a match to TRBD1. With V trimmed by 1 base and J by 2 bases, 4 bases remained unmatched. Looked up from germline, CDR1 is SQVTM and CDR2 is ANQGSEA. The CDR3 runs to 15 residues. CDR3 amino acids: CSVEGTGSSKNIQYF. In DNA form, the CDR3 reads TGCAGCGTTGAAGGGACAGGGTCATCCAAAAACATTCAGTACTTC.

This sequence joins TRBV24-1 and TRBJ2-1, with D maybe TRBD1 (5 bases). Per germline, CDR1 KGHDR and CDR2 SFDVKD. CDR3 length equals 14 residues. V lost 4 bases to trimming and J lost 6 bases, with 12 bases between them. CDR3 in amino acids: CATSESTDINEQFF. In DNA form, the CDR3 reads TGTGCCACCAGTGAGTCGACAGACATCAATGAGCAGTTCTTC.

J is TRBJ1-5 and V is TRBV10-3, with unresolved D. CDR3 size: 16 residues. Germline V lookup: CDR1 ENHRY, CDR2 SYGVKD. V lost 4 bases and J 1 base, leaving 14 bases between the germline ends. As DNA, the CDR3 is TGTGCCATCAGTGCATCCCTTTTAAACAGCAATCAGCCCCAGCATTTT. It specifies CAISASLLNSNQPQHF.

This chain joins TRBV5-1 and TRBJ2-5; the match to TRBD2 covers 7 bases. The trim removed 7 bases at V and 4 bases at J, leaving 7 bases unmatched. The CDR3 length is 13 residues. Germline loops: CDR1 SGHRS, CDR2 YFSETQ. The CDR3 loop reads CASARTGGETQYF. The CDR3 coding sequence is TGCGCCAGCGCGCGGACGGGGGGAGAGACCCAGTACTTC.

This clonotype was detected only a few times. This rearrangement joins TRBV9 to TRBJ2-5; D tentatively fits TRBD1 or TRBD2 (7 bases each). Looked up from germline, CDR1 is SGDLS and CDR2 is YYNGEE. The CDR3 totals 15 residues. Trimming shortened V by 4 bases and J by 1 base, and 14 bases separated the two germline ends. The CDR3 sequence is CASSPQGGFQETQYF. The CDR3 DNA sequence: TGTGCCAGCAGCCCCCAGGGGGGGTTCCAAGAGACCCAGTACTTC.

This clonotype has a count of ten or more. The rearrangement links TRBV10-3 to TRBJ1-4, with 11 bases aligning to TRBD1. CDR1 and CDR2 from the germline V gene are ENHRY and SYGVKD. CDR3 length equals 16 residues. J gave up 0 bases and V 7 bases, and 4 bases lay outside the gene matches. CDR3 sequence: CAIKPGQGATNEKLFF. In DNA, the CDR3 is TGTGCCATCAAGCCGGGACAGGGGGCAACTAATGAAAAACTGTTTTTT.

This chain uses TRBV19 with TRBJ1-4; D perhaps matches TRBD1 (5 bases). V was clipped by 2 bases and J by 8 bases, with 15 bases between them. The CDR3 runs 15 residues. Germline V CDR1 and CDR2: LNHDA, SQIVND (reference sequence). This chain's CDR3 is CASSIRRGAEEKLFF. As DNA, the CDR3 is TGTGCCAGTAGTATACGTCGGGGCGCGGAAGAAAAACTGTTTTTT. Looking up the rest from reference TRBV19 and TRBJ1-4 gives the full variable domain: DGGITQSPKYLFRKEGQNVTLSCEQNLNHDAMYWYRQDPGQGLRLIYYSQIVNDFQKGDIAEGYSVSREKKESFPLTVTSAQKNPTAFYLCASSIRRGAEEKLFFGSGTQLSVL.

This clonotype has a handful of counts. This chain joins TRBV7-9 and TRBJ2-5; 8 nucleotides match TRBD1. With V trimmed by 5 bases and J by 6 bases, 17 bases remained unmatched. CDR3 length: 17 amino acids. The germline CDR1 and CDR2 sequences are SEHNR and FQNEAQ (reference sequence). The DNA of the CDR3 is TGTGCCAGCAGCCAGGGTCATTTAGGACAGGGTCTTCAGACCCAGTACTTC. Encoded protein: CASSQGHLGQGLQTQYF. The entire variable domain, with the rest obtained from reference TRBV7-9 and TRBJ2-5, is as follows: DTGVSQNPRHKITKRGQNVTFRCDPISEHNRLYWYRQTLGQGPEFLTYFQNEAQLEKSRLLSDRFSAERPKGSFSTLEIQRTEQGDSAMYLCASSQGHLGQGLQTQYFGPGTRLLVL.

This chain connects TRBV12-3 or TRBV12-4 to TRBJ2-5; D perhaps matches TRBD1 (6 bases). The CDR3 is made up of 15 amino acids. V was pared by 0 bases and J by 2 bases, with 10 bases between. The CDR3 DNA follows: TGTGCCAGCAGTTTAGCCGACAGGCCTCAAGAGACCCAGTACTTC. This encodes CASSLADRPQETQYF.

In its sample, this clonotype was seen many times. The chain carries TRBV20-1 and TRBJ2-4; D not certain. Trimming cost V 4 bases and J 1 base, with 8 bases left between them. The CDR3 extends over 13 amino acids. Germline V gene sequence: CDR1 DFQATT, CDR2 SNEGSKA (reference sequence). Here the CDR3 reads CSATITAKNIQYF. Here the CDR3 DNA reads TGCAGTGCTACGATAACGGCCAAAAACATTCAGTACTTC.

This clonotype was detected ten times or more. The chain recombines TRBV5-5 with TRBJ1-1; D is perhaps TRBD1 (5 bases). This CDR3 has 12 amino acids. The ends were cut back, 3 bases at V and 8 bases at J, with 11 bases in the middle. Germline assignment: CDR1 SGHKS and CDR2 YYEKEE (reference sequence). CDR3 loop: CASSSHPGEAFF. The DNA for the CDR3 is TGTGCCAGCAGCTCACACCCAGGGGAAGCTTTCTTT.

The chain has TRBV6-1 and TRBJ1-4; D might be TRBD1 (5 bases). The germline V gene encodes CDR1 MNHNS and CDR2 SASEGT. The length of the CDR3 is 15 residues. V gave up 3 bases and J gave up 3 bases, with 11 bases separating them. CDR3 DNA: TGTGCCAGCAGTGAGGGGACCCAGGCTAATGAAAAACTGTTTTTT. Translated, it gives CASSEGTQANEKLFF.

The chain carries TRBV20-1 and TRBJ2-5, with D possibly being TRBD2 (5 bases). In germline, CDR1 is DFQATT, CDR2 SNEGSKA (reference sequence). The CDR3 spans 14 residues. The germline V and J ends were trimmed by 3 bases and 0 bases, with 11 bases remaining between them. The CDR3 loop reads CSASFPGNQETQYF. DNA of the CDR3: TGCAGTGCTAGTTTTCCGGGAAACCAAGAGACCCAGTACTTC.